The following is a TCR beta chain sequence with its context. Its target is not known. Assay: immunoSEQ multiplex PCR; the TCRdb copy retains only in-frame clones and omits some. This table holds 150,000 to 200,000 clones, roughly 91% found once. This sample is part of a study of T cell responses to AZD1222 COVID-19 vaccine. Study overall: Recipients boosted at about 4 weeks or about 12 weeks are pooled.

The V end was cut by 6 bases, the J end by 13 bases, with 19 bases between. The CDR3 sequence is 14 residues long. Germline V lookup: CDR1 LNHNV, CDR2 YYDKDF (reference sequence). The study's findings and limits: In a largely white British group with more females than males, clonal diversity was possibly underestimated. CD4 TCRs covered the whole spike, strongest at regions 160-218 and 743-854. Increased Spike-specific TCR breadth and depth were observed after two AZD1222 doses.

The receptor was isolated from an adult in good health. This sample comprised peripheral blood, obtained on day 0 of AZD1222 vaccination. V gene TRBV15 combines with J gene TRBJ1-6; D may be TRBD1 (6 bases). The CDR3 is CATRAKDSSGPLHF. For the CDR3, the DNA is TGTGCCACCAGGGCCAAGGACAGCTCGGGTCCCCTCCACTTT.